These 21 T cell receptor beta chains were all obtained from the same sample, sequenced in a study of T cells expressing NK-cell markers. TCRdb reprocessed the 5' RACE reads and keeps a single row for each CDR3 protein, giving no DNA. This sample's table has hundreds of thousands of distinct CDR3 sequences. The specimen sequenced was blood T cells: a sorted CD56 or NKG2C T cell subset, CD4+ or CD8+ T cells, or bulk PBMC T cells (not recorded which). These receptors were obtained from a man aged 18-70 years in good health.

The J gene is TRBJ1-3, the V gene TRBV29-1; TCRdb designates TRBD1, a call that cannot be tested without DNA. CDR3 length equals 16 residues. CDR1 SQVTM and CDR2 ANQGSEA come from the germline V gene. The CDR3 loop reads CSVEDLPGSSGNTIYF.

CDR3 sequence reads: CSAREGSSGNEQFF. The J gene is TRBJ2-1, the V gene TRBV20-1; TCRdb proposes TRBD1, but this gene call is untestable without DNA. The CDR3 is 14 amino acids. The germline gives CDR1 DFQATT, CDR2 SNEGSKA (reference sequence).

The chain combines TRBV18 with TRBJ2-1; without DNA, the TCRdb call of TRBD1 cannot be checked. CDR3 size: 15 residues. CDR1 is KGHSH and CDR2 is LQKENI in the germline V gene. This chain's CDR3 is CASSPPGQQSYEQFF.

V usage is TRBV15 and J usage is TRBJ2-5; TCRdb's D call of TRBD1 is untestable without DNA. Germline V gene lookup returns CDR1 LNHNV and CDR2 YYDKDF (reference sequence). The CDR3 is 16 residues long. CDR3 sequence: CATSRERGAGRETQYF.

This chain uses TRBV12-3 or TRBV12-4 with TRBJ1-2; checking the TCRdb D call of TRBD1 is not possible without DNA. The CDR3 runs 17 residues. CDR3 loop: CASSLARDRTTLGGYTF.

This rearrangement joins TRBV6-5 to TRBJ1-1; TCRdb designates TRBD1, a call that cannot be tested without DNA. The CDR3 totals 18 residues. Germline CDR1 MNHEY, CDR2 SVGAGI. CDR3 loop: CASSYGSGPGTSNTEAFF.

CDR3 region: CASSQGQGPRYTF. The rearrangement uses TRBV3-1 and TRBJ1-2. The CDR3 consists of 13 residues. Germline CDR1 reads LGHDT; CDR2 reads YNNKEL (reference sequence).

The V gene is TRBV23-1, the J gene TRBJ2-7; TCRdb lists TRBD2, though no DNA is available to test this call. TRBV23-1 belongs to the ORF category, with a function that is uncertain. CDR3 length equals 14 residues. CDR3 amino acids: CASSRITGPCEQYF.

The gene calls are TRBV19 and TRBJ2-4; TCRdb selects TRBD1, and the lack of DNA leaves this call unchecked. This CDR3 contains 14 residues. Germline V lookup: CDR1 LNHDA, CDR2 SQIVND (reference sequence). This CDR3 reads CATQRDTARNIQYF.

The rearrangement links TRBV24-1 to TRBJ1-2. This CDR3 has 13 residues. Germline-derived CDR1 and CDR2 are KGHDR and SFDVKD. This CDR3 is CATSDSLGYGYTF.

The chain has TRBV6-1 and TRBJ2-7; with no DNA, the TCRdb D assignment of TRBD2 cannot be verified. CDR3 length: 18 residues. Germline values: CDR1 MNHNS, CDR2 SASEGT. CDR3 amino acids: CASSQGGWGSGVANEQYF.

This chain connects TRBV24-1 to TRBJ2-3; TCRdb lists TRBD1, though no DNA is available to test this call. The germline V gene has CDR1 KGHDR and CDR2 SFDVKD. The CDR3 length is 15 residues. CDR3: CATSDPRTRTDTQYF.

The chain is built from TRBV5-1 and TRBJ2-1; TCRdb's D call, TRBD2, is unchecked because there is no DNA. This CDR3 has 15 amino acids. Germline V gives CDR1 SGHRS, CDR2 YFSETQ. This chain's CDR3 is CASSSTSGGANEQFF.

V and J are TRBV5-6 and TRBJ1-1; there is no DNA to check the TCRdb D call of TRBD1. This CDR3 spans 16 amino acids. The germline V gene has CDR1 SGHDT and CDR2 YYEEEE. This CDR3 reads CASSFYSGARDTEAFF.

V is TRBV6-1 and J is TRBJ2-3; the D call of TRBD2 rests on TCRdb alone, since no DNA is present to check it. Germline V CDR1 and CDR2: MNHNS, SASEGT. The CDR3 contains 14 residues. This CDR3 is CASSRLAGPYAQYF.

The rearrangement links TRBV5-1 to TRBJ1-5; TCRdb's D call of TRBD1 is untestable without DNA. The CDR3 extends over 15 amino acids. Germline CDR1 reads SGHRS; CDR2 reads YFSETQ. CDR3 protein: CASSPTGGSNQPQHF.

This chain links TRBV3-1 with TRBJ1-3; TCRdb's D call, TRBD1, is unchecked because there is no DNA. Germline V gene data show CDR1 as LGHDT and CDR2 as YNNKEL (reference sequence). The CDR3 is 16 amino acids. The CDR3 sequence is CASSQPDRGQGNTIYF. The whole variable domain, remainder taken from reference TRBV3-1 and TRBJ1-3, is DTAVSQTPKYLVTQMGNDKSIKCEQNLGHDTMYWYKQDSKKFLKIMFSYNNKELIINETVPNRFSPKSPDKAHLNLHINSLELGDSAVYFCASSQPDRGQGNTIYFGEGSWLTVV.

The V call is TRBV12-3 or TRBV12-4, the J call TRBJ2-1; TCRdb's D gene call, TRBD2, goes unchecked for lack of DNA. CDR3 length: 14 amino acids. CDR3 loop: CASSIGLPHNEQFF.

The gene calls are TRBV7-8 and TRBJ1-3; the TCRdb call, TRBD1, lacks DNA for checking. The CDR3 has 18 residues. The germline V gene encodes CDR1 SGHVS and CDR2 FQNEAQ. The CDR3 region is CASSITGTGRSFGNTIYF.

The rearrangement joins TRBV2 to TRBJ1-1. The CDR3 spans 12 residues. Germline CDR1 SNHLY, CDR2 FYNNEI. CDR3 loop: CAAQRANTEAFF.

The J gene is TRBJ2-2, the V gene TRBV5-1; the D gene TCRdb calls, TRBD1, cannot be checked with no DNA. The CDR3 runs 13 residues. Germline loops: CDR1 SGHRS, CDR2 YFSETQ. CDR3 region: CASYGQNTGELFF.